The entry below describes one T cell receptor (beta chain). These data originate in a study of blood T cell repertoires in COVID-19. Study-wide background: Sites in the United States, Italy and Spain provided acute and convalescent COVID-19 samples. From T cells, B-cell-depleted T cells, or PBMCs came the material, which was cDNA or gDNA.

Trimming removed 5 bases at V and 2 bases at J, with 13 bases between. This CDR3 contains 14 residues. Germline-derived CDR1 and CDR2 are SGHNT and YYREEE (reference sequence). Authors' data handling: For nucleated cells, counts were estimated from reference gene primer amplification. Data came from immunoSEQ multiplex PCR; TCRdb stores just in-frame clones and leaves some out. Clonal size and the V and J genes are those of that table, whereas D and trimming came from the DNA. The sample includes over 150,000 clones, approximately 90% of them seen just once. Sample: peripheral blood. The chain couples TRBV5-4 to TRBJ2-5; a possible D gene is TRBD1 (6 bases). The sequence derives from a woman aged 60-70 years who had recovered from COVID-19. This CDR3 is CASSYTGTQETQYF. The CDR3 nucleotides read TGTGCCAGCAGTTACACCGGGACACAAGAGACCCAGTACTTC.